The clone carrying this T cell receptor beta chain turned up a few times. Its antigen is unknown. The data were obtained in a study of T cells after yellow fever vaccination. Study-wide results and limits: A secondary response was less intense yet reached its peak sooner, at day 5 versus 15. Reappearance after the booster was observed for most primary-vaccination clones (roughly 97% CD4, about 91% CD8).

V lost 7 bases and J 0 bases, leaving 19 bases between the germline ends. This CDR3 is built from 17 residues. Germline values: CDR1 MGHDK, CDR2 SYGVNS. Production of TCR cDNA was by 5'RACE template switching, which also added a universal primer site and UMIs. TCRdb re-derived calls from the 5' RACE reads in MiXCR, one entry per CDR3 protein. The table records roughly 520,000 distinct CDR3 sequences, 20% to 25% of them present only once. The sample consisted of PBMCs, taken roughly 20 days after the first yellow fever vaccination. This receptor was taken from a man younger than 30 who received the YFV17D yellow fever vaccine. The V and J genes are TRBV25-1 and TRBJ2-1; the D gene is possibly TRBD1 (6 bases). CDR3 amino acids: CASKPFKGQSSYNEQFF. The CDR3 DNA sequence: TGTGCCAGCAAACCTTTTAAAGGACAGAGCTCCTACAATGAGCAGTTCTTC.